Listed below are T cell receptor beta chains from one sample, sequenced in a study of blood T cells in healthy people across ages. A single record per CDR3 protein comes from TCRdb applying MiXCR to the 5' RACE reads. The table includes over 500,000 distinct CDR3 sequences, about 27% detected once. These same data were also listed under a study on T cells of mothers and their children.

Sequencing was carried out using blood. The receptor set was obtained from a boy younger than 10 in good health. CDR3s include the opening cysteine and the closing phenylalanine or tryptophan. The order of the fields is V gene, D gene, clone size, J gene, CDR3 DNA, CDR3 protein. A D gene is named only where the DNA matches it firmly. Clone size appears in some rows only: once, few, many, or a class for an expanded clone.

v_call: TRBV7-8; d_call: TRBD1; clone_size: NA; j_call: TRBJ2-6; cdr3_nt: TGTGCCAGCAGCTTTCCGGGACAGAACTCTGGGGCCAACGTCCTGACTTTC; cdr3_aa: CASSFPGQNSGANVLTF
v_call: TRBV10-3; d_call: NA; clone_size: NA; j_call: TRBJ1-1; cdr3_nt: TGTGCCATCAGTGCGGGGGATCGGGGCACTGAAGCTTTCTTT; cdr3_aa: CAISAGDRGTEAFF
v_call: TRBV15; d_call: TRBD2; clone_size: few; j_call: TRBJ2-4; cdr3_nt: TGTGCCACCAGCTCGCCAAGGGGCCTGGCGGGGGTAGCCAAAAACATTCAGTACTTC; cdr3_aa: CATSSPRGLAGVAKNIQYF
v_call: TRBV27; d_call: NA; clone_size: few; j_call: TRBJ2-5; cdr3_nt: TGTGCCAGCAGTATCTCTAGCCGGTTAGAGACCCAGTACTTC; cdr3_aa: CASSISSRLETQYF
v_call: TRBV9; d_call: NA; clone_size: NA; j_call: TRBJ2-1; cdr3_nt: TGTGCCAGCAGCGCCGGGCCCGAGCAGTTCTTC; cdr3_aa: CASSAGPEQFF
v_call: TRBV3-1; d_call: NA; clone_size: NA; j_call: TRBJ1-2; cdr3_nt: TGTGCCGGCAGCCAAGGCCGTTTTGTGTGGGATAACTATGGCTACACCTTC; cdr3_aa: CAGSQGRFVWDNYGYTF
v_call: TRBV11-1; d_call: NA; clone_size: many; j_call: TRBJ2-1; cdr3_nt: TGTGCCAGCAGCTTGCTAGAACTCCACAATGAGCAGTTCTTC; cdr3_aa: CASSLLELHNEQFF
v_call: TRBV6-2/TRBV6-3; d_call: NA; clone_size: few; j_call: TRBJ1-2; cdr3_nt: TGTGCCAGCAGTCGTGCTAACTATGGCTACACCTTC; cdr3_aa: CASSRANYGYTF
v_call: TRBV7-6; d_call: TRBD2; clone_size: few; j_call: TRBJ2-3; cdr3_nt: TGTGCCAGCAGCTCGCTAGCGGGAGGGCCCAGGACGCAGTATTTT; cdr3_aa: CASSSLAGGPRTQYF
v_call: TRBV30; d_call: NA; clone_size: NA; j_call: TRBJ2-6; cdr3_nt: TGTGCCTGGAGGCGACATCCTGGGGCCAACGTCCTGACTTTC; cdr3_aa: CAWRRHPGANVLTF
v_call: TRBV9; d_call: NA; clone_size: few; j_call: TRBJ2-5; cdr3_nt: TGTGCCAGCAGCGTAAATGGGGATCAAGAGACCCAGTACTTC; cdr3_aa: CASSVNGDQETQYF
v_call: TRBV7-8; d_call: NA; clone_size: NA; j_call: TRBJ1-4; cdr3_nt: TGTGCCAGCAGCTCCCGGACACGAATTGCAACTAATGAAAAACTGTTTTTT; cdr3_aa: CASSSRTRIATNEKLFF
v_call: TRBV18; d_call: NA; clone_size: NA; j_call: TRBJ2-7; cdr3_nt: TGTGCCAGCTCACCAGACACCTTCTACGAGCAGTACTTC; cdr3_aa: CASSPDTFYEQYF
v_call: TRBV20-1; d_call: TRBD1; clone_size: NA; j_call: TRBJ2-1; cdr3_nt: TGCAGTGCTACCGGACAGGCCCATGAGCAGTTCTTC; cdr3_aa: CSATGQAHEQFF
v_call: TRBV12-3/TRBV12-4; d_call: NA; clone_size: many; j_call: TRBJ2-7; cdr3_nt: TGTGCCAGCAGCTTAAACTACGAGCAGTACTTC; cdr3_aa: CASSLNYEQYF
v_call: TRBV5-1; d_call: NA; clone_size: NA; j_call: TRBJ1-1; cdr3_nt: TGCGCCAGCAGCACCATCGGGGGGCGGTCGGACACTGAAGCTTTCTTT; cdr3_aa: CASSTIGGRSDTEAFF
v_call: TRBV5-1; d_call: TRBD2; clone_size: NA; j_call: TRBJ2-3; cdr3_nt: TGCGCCAGCAGCGACCCTGCTAGCGGGAGACGGGTAGATACGCAGTATTTT; cdr3_aa: CASSDPASGRRVDTQYF
v_call: TRBV5-1; d_call: TRBD1; clone_size: NA; j_call: TRBJ1-4; cdr3_nt: TGCGCCAGCAGCTTGGAATGGCAGGGGGAGGTCAATGAAAAACTGTTTTTT; cdr3_aa: CASSLEWQGEVNEKLFF
v_call: TRBV7-9; d_call: NA; clone_size: NA; j_call: TRBJ2-1; cdr3_nt: TGTGCCAGCAGCCCAAGCGCTAGCTCCTACAATGAGCAGTTCTTC; cdr3_aa: CASSPSASSYNEQFF
v_call: TRBV10-2; d_call: NA; clone_size: few; j_call: TRBJ2-5; cdr3_nt: TGCGCCGTCTCGGACGTGAAGACCCAGTACTTC; cdr3_aa: CAVSDVKTQYF
v_call: TRBV5-5; d_call: NA; clone_size: NA; j_call: TRBJ1-1; cdr3_nt: TGTGCCAGCGGCTTAATCCGCATGAACACTGAAGCTTTCTTT; cdr3_aa: CASGLIRMNTEAFF
v_call: TRBV6-1; d_call: NA; clone_size: NA; j_call: TRBJ2-3; cdr3_nt: TGTGCCAGCACTCCGCATAAGGGTCCGACCACAGATACGCAGTATTTT; cdr3_aa: CASTPHKGPTTDTQYF